One and the same sample provided the 9 T cell receptor beta chains below, sequenced in a study of beta chain features in type 1 diabetes. Study results and caveats: In all four CD4+ subsets, TCRB CDR3 length was significantly, moderately reduced in type 1 diabetes.

Sequencing targeted expressed TCRB transcripts, as all isolated RNA had been reverse transcribed. Sequencing was performed with immunoSEQ multiplex PCR; in TCRdb, only in-frame clones are kept and a portion is missing. The sample records around 280,000 clones, about 15% being singletons. No antigen is known for these receptors. The sequenced sample consisted of naive CD4+ T cells from blood. These receptors originate from a man between 18 and 29 years old with type 1 diabetes.

The chain couples TRBV28 to TRBJ2-7; 9 positions agree with TRBD1. The V gene's germline CDR1 is MDHEN and CDR2 SYDVKM. The CDR3 spans 16 residues. V trimming: 5 bases; J trimming: 3 bases; junction bases outside the gene matches: 11. CDR3 sequence reads: CASSLPLTGGFYEQYF. DNA for the CDR3: TGTGCCAGCAGTCTCCCGTTGACAGGGGGTTTCTACGAGCAGTACTTC.

There are a few counts of this clone. CDR3 region: CASSPKGGTISYEQYF. The CDR3 nucleotides read TGTGCCAGCTCACCAAAGGGAGGGACTATCTCCTACGAGCAGTACTTC. V is TRBV18 and J is TRBJ2-7; 7 positions match TRBD2. Germline values: CDR1 KGHSH, CDR2 LQKENI. V was clipped by 2 bases and J by 0 bases; unmatched bases: 7. This CDR3 contains 16 residues. The full variable domain, in which reference TRBV18 and TRBJ2-7 provide the parts outside the CDR3, is NAGVMQNPRHLVRRRGQEARLRCSPMKGHSHVYWYRQLPEEGLKFMVYLQKENIIDESGMPKERFSAEFPKEGPSILRIQQVVRGDSAAYFCASSPKGGTISYEQYFGPGTRLTVT.

In its sample, this clone was seen a few times. One end of the junction varies from germline; a read error may be responsible. This sequence joins TRBV5-4 and TRBJ2-5; 8 bases are a match to TRBD2. Germline V gene sequence: CDR1 SGHNT, CDR2 YYREEE (reference sequence). The CDR3 covers 16 residues. For the CDR3, the DNA is TGTGCCAGTAGCTACAGAGCCGGGGGGGGTGCGGAGACCCAGTACTTC. Translating gives CASSYRAGGGAETQYF. The full variable domain, in which reference TRBV5-4 and TRBJ2-5 provide the parts outside the CDR3, is ETGVTQSPTHLIKTRGQQVTLRCSSQSGHNTVSWYQQALGQGPQFIFQYYREEENGRGNFPPRFSGLQFPNYSSELNVNALELDDSALYLCASSYRAGGGAETQYFGPGTRLLVL.

A few counts support this clone. The chain employs TRBV28 and TRBJ2-1; D uncertain. The germline V and J ends were trimmed by 2 bases and 1 base, with 9 bases remaining between them. There are 15 residues in the CDR3. In germline, CDR1 is MDHEN, CDR2 SYDVKM. CDR3 in amino acids: CASSLGSASYNEQFF. The DNA of the CDR3 is TGTGCCAGCAGTTTAGGAAGCGCATCCTACAATGAGCAGTTCTTC.

V is TRBV30 and J is TRBJ1-2; maybe TRBD1 (5 bases). V was shortened by 0 bases and J by 8 bases, with 19 bases between the two germline ends. The CDR3 is 15 amino acids. Germline values: CDR1 GTSNPN, CDR2 SVGIG (reference sequence). This chain's CDR3 is CAWSVQVWGGGGYTF. The CDR3 DNA follows: TGTGCCTGGAGTGTACAGGTTTGGGGCGGGGGAGGCTACACCTTC.

In its sample, this clone was seen a few times. Other DNA sequences from this sample encode an identical CDR3 as well. The rearrangement uses TRBV5-4 and TRBJ2-7; TRBD2 agrees at 11 bases. Germline values: CDR1 SGHNT, CDR2 YYREEE (reference sequence). The CDR3 is made up of 14 amino acids. Trimming cost V 5 bases and J 3 bases; bases outside gene matches: 4. The CDR3 nucleotides read TGTGCCAGCAGTTCCGGGACTAGCGGCTACGAGCAGTACTTC. Protein sequence: CASSSGTSGYEQYF.

This chain uses TRBV19 with TRBJ2-1, with 8 bases matching TRBD1. This CDR3 has 14 residues. V lost 5 bases to trimming and J lost 8 bases; unmatched junction nucleotides: 8. Germline V gene lookup returns CDR1 LNHDA and CDR2 SQIVND (reference sequence). CDR3 nucleotide sequence: TGTGCCAGTAGTCCAAACCAGGGGGCGTATGAGCAGTTCTTC. Its protein product is CASSPNQGAYEQFF.

This clone turned up a few times. The CDR3 loop is CASSLNREGRYGYTF. DNA for the CDR3: TGTGCCAGCAGCTTAAACAGGGAGGGGCGTTATGGCTACACCTTC. V is TRBV11-2 and J is TRBJ1-2; maybe TRBD1 (6 bases). The CDR3 sequence is 15 residues long. Per germline, CDR1 SGHAT and CDR2 FQNNGV. Trimming shortened V by 2 bases and J by 5 bases, and 15 bases separated the two germline ends. The whole variable domain, filled in from reference TRBV11-2 and TRBJ1-2, reads EAGVAQSPRYKIIEKRQSVAFWCNPISGHATLYWYQQILGQGPKLLIQFQNNGVVDDSQLPKDRFSAERLKGVDSTLKIQPAKLEDSAVYLCASSLNREGRYGYTFGSGTRLTVV.

The chain uses TRBV5-1 and TRBJ2-2, with unresolved D. The CDR3 has 16 residues. Per germline, CDR1 SGHRS and CDR2 YFSETQ. The V end lost 0 bases, the J end lost 0 bases, and 9 bases lay between the germline ends. The CDR3 loop is CASSLAVGANTGELFF. DNA of the CDR3: TGCGCCAGCAGCTTGGCCGTAGGAGCGAACACCGGGGAGCTGTTTTTT.